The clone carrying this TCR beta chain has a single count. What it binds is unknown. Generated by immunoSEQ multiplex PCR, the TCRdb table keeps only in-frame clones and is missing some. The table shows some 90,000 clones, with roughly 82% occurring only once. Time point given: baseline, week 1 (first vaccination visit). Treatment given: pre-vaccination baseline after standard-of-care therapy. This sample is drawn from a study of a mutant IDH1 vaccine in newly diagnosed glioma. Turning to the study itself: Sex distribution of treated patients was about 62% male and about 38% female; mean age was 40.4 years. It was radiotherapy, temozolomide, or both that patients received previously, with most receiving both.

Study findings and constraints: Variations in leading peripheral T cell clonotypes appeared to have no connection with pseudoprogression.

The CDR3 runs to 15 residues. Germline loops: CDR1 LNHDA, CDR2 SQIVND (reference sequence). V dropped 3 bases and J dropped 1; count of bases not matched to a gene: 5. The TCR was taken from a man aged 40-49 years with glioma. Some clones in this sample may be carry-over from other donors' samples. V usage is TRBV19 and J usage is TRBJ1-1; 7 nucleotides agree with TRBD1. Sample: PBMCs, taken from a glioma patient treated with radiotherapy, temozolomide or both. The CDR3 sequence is CASSIPGGANTEAFF. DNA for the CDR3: TGTGCCAGTAGTATCCCAGGGGGGGCGAACACTGAAGCTTTCTTT.